This TCR beta chain stems from a study of PD-1 blockade in classical Hodgkin lymphoma. Study in general: Patients got intravenous nivolumab 3 mg/kg every 2 weeks. Study results and caveats: By C4D1, CD4+ diversity increased significantly, especially in complete responders. Complete responders possessed baseline diversity comparable to newly diagnosed patients. Whatever underlies the repertoire differences (possibly disease activity or prior therapy) remains undefined.

Patients all relapsed after autologous stem cell transplantation, and there was variation in brentuximab vedotin exposure. TCRdb keeps only in-frame clones here, not all; method: immunoSEQ multiplex PCR. The sample records over 25,000 clones, about four fifths being singletons. Of note for this clone: Antigen specificity is unknown.

The sequenced sample was peripheral blood mononuclear cells (PBMCs), obtained before the second cycle of nivolumab. This sequence originates from a human donor with classical Hodgkin lymphoma.

This CDR3 reads CASGQGSNEQFF. As DNA, the CDR3 is TGTGCCAGCGGACAGGGCAGCAATGAGCAGTTCTTC. The rearrangement uses TRBV25-1 and TRBJ2-1; 8 positions match TRBD1. CDR1 is MGHDK, CDR2 SYGVNS, per germline. V gave up 8 bases and J gave up 6 bases; unmatched junction bases: 3. CDR3 length: 12 residues.